The clone carrying this TCR beta chain was recorded once. The antigen is unknown. Positive CCR7 selection of CD45RO-negative cells yielded the naive CD8 cells, and terminally differentiated effector memory CD45RA+ cells were excluded. V was trimmed by 0 bases and J by 4 bases, leaving 13 bases between them. The CDR3 has 16 residues. Germline CDR1 reads MNHEY; CDR2 reads SVGAGI. The table came from immunoSEQ multiplex PCR; TCRdb's copy has only in-frame clones and leaves some out. The data contain millions of clones, about 95% of them seen just once; the ten biggest clones take up roughly 1%. This sample stems from a study of shared clonotypes between healthy human individuals. Background on the study: CD8 memory received one plate per donor, CD8 naive two, CD4 memory three and CD4 naive three.

Whole-study results and caveats: It was only blood that was sampled, and tissue repertoires likely differ. Non-shared clonotypes had lower generation probabilities than clonotypes shared by all four sorted-subset donors.

The origin of this receptor is a man between 18 and 29 years old in good health. The chain has TRBV6-5 and TRBJ2-1, with a weak D call TRBD2 (6 bases). The source material was naive CD8+ T cells sorted from blood. The CDR3 DNA reads TGTGCCAGCAGTTACTCGGGCGGGATGGGTTACAATGAGCAGTTCTTC. It is translated as CASSYSGGMGYNEQFF.